Described below is a single T cell receptor (beta chain) sequence and its context. Its antigen is still unknown. Graves' hyperthyroidism was deemed stable absent ophthalmopathy progression within 18 months. Fresh 10 ml peripheral blood yielded PBMCs. This sample is part of a study of T cells in Graves' hyperthyroidism and ophthalmopathy. Study-level points and caveats: In blood, most of the thyroid clonotypes expanded above 0.001 were also present.

Germline assignment: CDR1 SQVTM and CDR2 ANQGSEA. V was trimmed by 0 bases and J by 7 bases, leaving 7 bases between them. The CDR3 contains 12 residues. Amplification targeted TCR beta CDR3 regions from RNA transcripts. First-round RT-PCR of the TCR CDR3 relied on the HTBI primer set. TCRdb re-derived calls from the multiplex PCR reads in MiXCR, one entry per CDR3 protein. The sample contains fewer than 350,000 distinct CDR3 sequences, 18% of which appear only once. The specimen was blood. V is TRBV29-1 and J is TRBJ2-1; no clear D gene. The clonotype was recovered from a woman aged 50 to 60 with Graves' hyperthyroidism. CDR3 sequence (DNA): TGCAGCGTTGAAGAAGGTGGTAATGAGCAGTTCTTC. Translation: CSVEEGGNEQFF.